This T cell receptor beta chain was recovered during a study of shared clonotypes between healthy human individuals. Study information: A donor's plate count was three for CD4 naive and three for CD4 memory; CD8 naive had two and CD8 memory one. Study conclusions and caveats: How much donors shared clonotypes was expected to be affected by sequencing depth. Since donors were few, the genetic and exposure-history diversity represented was limited.

The V and J ends lost 4 bases and 0 bases respectively, with 18 bases between them. CDR1 is SGDLS and CDR2 is YYNGEE in the germline V gene. The CDR3 contains 17 residues. About this clone: The antigen remains undetermined.

Method: immunoSEQ multiplex PCR; TCRdb's copy keeps in-frame clones and lacks some. Of under 1 million clones in the sample, approximately 97% are singletons; the top ten hold under 0.25%. CD45RO-negative, CCR7-positively selected cells formed the naive CD8 fraction, excluding terminally differentiated effector memory CD45RA+ cells. This sequence was found in a young man in good health. This chain links TRBV9 with TRBJ2-3; possibly TRBD2 for D (7 bases). Sequencing was done on a sample of naive CD8+ T cells sorted from blood. CDR3 in DNA: TGTGCCAGCAGCCCCCACGGGGGGCTATCTAGCACAGATACGCAGTATTTT. It specifies CASSPHGGLSSTDTQYF.